A single sample gave rise to the 16 T cell receptor beta chains below, sequenced in a study of blood T cells in healthy people across ages. Through a sample-barcoded 5' primer and a J-beta primer mix, a second PCR was run for roughly 6 to 12 cycles. TCRdb reprocessed the 5' RACE reads via MiXCR and lists one record per CDR3 protein. The sample has approximately 700,000 distinct CDR3 sequences; about 34% are singletons. Sequencing input: blood. Receptors originate from a woman at least 80 years old in good health.

The V and J genes are TRBV12-3 or TRBV12-4 and TRBJ1-6; perhaps TRBD1 as D (6 bases). Trimming left V 8 bases short and J 7 bases short, with 21 bases between. The CDR3 covers 16 residues. Written as DNA, the CDR3 is TGTGCCAGCGGCGAAGGTTTGGGGGGGCGGAATTCACCCCTCCACTTT. This gives the protein CASGEGLGGRNSPLHF.

The V and J genes are TRBV6-5 and TRBJ2-7, with 8 nucleotides matching TRBD2. The CDR3 totals 16 residues. The germline CDR1 and CDR2 sequences are MNHEY and SVGAGI. Trimming at V came to 8 bases and at J to 3 bases, leaving 15 bases not matched to a gene. The CDR3 DNA reads as TGTGCCAGCTATCCGGGCCGCGGGGGGCGCATCTACGAGCAGTACTTC. Translation: CASYPGRGGRIYEQYF.

As concerns this clonotype: With a much larger clone just one base away, this may be a read error. The rearrangement uses TRBV28 and TRBJ1-4, with unresolved D. This CDR3 has 15 amino acids. Germline CDR1 is MDHEN and CDR2 is SYDVKM. In nucleotides, the CDR3 is TGTGCCAGCACCTCCCCCACGGTTTATAATGAAAAACGGTTTTTT. Translated: CASTSPTVYNEKRFF.

This chain links TRBV20-1 with TRBJ2-5, with a tentative D call TRBD2 (6 bases). The end of the DNA fits TRBJ2-7 better, so the J call may be wrong. CDR3 length: 13 amino acids. Germline CDR1 is DFQATT and CDR2 is SNEGSKA (reference sequence). The CDR3 nucleotides are TGCAGTGAGGAAGGGTGGGGGGTCTACGAGCAGTACTTC. Translated, it gives CSEEGWGVYEQYF.

Regarding this clonotype: A much larger clone lies one base from this, so it may be a read error. The chain links TRBV7-7 to TRBJ2-1, with D maybe TRBD2 (7 bases). This CDR3 comprises 16 residues. The germline gives CDR1 SSHAT, CDR2 FNYEAQ (reference sequence). CDR3 DNA sequence: TGTGCTAGCGGCTTAGGGGGGGGGCCTAAATTGAATGAGCAGTTCTTC. This gives the protein CASGLGGGPKLNEQFF.

To note about this clonotype: This clone may be a read error of a much larger clone one base away. The chain is built from TRBV5-1 and TRBJ2-5; 9 nucleotides match TRBD2. This CDR3 contains 17 residues. Germline trimming cut 4 bases from V and 11 bases from J; bases unmatched to any gene: 21. The germline V gene has CDR1 SGHRS and CDR2 YFSETQ. The CDR3 is CASSPRGSGGLYNEQYF. In nucleotides, the CDR3 is TGCGCCAGCAGCCCCCGGGGTAGCGGGGGCCTCTACAATGAGCAGTACTTC.

This clonotype was seen a handful of times. A much larger clonotype is one base distant, so this may be a read error. The chain carries TRBV6-2 or TRBV6-3 and TRBJ1-5, with unresolved D. From germline, CDR1 is MNHEY and CDR2 SVGEGT. This CDR3 has 13 residues. DNA of the CDR3: TGTGCCAACAGTTACTCTCGGAATCAGCCCCAGCATTTT. Translated: CANSYSRNQPQHF.

This clonotype appeared many times. The chain links TRBV5-6 to TRBJ1-6; D might be TRBD1 (5 bases). V lost 1 base to trimming and J lost 7 bases, with 9 bases between them. CDR1 is SGHDT, CDR2 YYEEEE, per germline. The CDR3 sequence is 14 residues long. The CDR3 nucleotides are TGTGCCAGCAGCTTGAGGGACCTAAATTCACCCCTCCACTTT. This translates into CASSLRDLNSPLHF.

This clonotype came up a few times. This sequence joins TRBV24-1 and TRBJ2-7, with 7 bases identical to TRBD1. CDR3 length equals 13 residues. Germline V CDR1 and CDR2: KGHDR, SFDVKD. The junction had 7 bases not matched to a gene; V was cut back by 10 bases and J by 2 bases. CDR3 sequence (DNA): TGTGCCACATCTGACAGGGCAACCTACGAGCAGTACTTC. Translating gives CATSDRATYEQYF.

This clonotype was observed many times. One end of the junction does not line up with germline, which may come from a read error. The chain recombines TRBV9 with TRBJ2-7, with no clear D. The CDR3 contains 15 residues. Germline V gene sequence: CDR1 SGDLS, CDR2 YYNGEE. This CDR3 reads CASSVTAGNSHEQYF. CDR3 nucleotides: TGTGCCAGCAGCGTGACGGCAGGTAACTCCCACGAGCAGTACTTC.

This clonotype was observed a few times. The chain is built from TRBV18 and TRBJ1-6, with D possibly matching TRBD1 (6 bases). This CDR3 region has 13 residues. The V gene's germline CDR1 is KGHSH and CDR2 LQKENI. Trimming removed 2 bases from V and 12 bases from J, with 11 bases in between. The CDR3 protein is CASSPGQKQPLHF. CDR3 in DNA: TGTGCCAGCTCACCAGGACAGAAACAACCCCTCCACTTT.

This clonotype was observed at least ten times. The V and J genes are TRBV27 and TRBJ2-7; 8 positions match TRBD1. The ends lost 0 bases at V and 4 bases at J; junction bases unmatched: 14. Germline V gene lookup returns CDR1 MNHEY and CDR2 SMNVEV (reference sequence). CDR3 length: 18 residues. The CDR3, as DNA: TGTGCCAGCAGTTTATCGTTCCGGGACAGGTACCATCTGTACGAGCAGTACTTC. Its protein is CASSLSFRDRYHLYEQYF.

This clonotype was found many times. This chain connects TRBV5-1 to TRBJ2-5; TRBD2 matches at 11 bases. Gene TRBJ2-7 matches the end of the DNA better, so the J call may be wrong. Germline assignment: CDR1 SGHRS and CDR2 YFSETQ. The CDR3 runs to 16 residues. The CDR3 is CASTQGPTSGVTEQYF. For the CDR3, the DNA is TGCGCCAGCACCCAAGGGCCGACTAGCGGGGTAACCGAGCAGTACTTC.

The table lists this clonotype with many counts. This chain uses TRBV18 with TRBJ2-5; TRBD2 might be the D (5 bases). The CDR3 is made up of 18 amino acids. From germline, CDR1 is KGHSH and CDR2 LQKENI. V shed 6 bases and J shed 2 bases, with 25 bases lying between them. The DNA for the CDR3 is TGTGCCAGCTCGTACGCGAGGCCGGGATTAGCGAGACAAGAGACCCAGTACTTC. Protein product: CASSYARPGLARQETQYF.

This clonotype was recorded at least ten times. The chain recombines TRBV7-9 with TRBJ2-7; D not resolved. The CDR3 is 13 amino acids. CDR1 and CDR2 from the germline V gene are SEHNR and FQNEAQ (reference sequence). Trimming removed 5 bases at V and 7 bases at J, with 15 bases between. The CDR3, as DNA: TGTGCCAGCAGCCCGGACGGCCCCTGGGAGCAGTACTTC. Translating it yields CASSPDGPWEQYF.

The chain is built from TRBV29-1 and TRBJ2-4; 12 positions match TRBD2. The end of the DNA fits TRBJ2-7 better, so the J call may be wrong. In germline, CDR1 is SQVTM, CDR2 ANQGSEA. The CDR3 is 17 residues long. The DNA for the CDR3 is TGCAGCGTTGAAATGGCCGCCACTAGCGGGAGGACCCACGAGCAGTACTTC. Amino acid sequence: CSVEMAATSGRTHEQYF.